This TCR beta chain was observed in a study of T cells in Graves' hyperthyroidism and ophthalmopathy. RNA transcripts gave rise to amplified TCR beta CDR3 regions. During a first-round RT-PCR of the TCR CDR3, the HTBI primer set was used. Via MiXCR, TCRdb re-called the multiplex PCR reads, giving one row per CDR3 protein. The sample has approximately 610,000 distinct CDR3 sequences; around 15% are singletons. V shed 3 bases and J shed 7 bases, with 10 bases lying between them. This CDR3 spans 13 amino acids. Germline V CDR1 and CDR2: LGHDT, YNNKEL (reference sequence). Patients with uncontrolled infections, other autoimmune diseases, pregnancy or lactation were excluded.

This TCR came from a woman aged 40 to 55 with Graves' ophthalmopathy. This chain connects TRBV3-1 to TRBJ1-5; D uncertain. The sample taken for sequencing was blood. This chain's CDR3 is CASSQQFGQPQHF. The CDR3 coding sequence is TGTGCCAGCAGCCAGCAGTTTGGCCAGCCCCAGCATTTT.